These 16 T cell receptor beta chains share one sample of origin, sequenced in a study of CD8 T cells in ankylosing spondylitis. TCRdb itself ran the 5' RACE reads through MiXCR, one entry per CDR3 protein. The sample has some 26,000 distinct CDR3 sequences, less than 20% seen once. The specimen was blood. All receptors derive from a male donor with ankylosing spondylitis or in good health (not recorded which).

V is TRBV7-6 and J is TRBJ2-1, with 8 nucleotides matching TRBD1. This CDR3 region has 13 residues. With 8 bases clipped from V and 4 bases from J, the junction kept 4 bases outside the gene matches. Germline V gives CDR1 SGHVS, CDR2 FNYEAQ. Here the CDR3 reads CASARQGYNEQFF. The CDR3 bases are TGTGCCAGCGCAAGACAGGGGTACAATGAGCAGTTCTTC. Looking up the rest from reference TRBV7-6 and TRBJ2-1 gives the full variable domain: GAGVSQSPRYKVTKRGQDVALRCDPISGHVSLYWYRQALGQGPEFLTYFNYEAQQDKSGLPNDRFSAERPEGSISTLTIQRTEQRDSAMYRCASARQGYNEQFFGPGTRLTVL.

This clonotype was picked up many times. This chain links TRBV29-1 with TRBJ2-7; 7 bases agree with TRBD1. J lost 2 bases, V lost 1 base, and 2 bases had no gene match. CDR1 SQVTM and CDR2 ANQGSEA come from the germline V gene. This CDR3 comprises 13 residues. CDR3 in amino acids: CSVEGDRAYEQYF. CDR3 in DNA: TGCAGCGTTGAAGGCGACAGGGCCTACGAGCAGTACTTC.

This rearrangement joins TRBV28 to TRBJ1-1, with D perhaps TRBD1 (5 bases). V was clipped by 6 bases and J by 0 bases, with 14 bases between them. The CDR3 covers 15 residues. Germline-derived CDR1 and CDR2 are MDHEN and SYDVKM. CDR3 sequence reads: CASSPSGSVNTEAFF. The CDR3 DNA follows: TGTGCCAGCAGCCCCTCAGGGTCAGTGAACACTGAAGCTTTCTTT.

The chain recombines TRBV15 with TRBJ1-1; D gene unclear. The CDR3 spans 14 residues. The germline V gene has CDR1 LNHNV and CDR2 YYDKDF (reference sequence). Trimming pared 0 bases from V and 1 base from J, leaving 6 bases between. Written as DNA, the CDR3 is TGTGCCACCAGCAGAGACCCGTGGAACACTGAAGCTTTCTTT. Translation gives CATSRDPWNTEAFF.

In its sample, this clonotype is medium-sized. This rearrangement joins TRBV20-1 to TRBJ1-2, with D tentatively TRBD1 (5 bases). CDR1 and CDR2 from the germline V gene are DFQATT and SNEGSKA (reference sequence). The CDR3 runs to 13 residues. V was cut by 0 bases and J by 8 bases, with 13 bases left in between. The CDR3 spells CSARDPGTRGYTF. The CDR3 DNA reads TGCAGTGCTAGAGATCCAGGGACGCGGGGCTACACCTTC.

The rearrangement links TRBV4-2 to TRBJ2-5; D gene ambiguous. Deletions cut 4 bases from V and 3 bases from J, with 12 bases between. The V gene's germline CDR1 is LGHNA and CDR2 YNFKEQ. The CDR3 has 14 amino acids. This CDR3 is CASSLPSGEETQYF. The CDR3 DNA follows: TGTGCCAGCAGCCTCCCAAGTGGGGAAGAGACCCAGTACTTC.

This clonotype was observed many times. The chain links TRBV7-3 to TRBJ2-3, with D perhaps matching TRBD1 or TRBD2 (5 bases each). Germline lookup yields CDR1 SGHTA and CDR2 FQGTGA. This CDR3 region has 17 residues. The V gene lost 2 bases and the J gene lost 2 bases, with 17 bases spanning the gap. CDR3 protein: CASSLDGAGSSTDTQYF. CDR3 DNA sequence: TGTGCCAGCAGCTTAGACGGGGCAGGGTCGTCCACAGATACGCAGTATTTT.

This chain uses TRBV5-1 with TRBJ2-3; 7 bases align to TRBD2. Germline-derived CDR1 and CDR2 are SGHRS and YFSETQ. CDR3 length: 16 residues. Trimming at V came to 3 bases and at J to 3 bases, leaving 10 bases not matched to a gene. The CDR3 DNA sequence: TGCGCCAGCAGCTCGACCGGCGGGGGAGTTACAGATACGCAGTATTTT. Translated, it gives CASSSTGGGVTDTQYF.

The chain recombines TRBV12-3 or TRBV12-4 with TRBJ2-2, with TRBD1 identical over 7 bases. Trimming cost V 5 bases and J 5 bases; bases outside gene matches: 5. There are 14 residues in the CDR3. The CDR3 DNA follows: TGTGCCAGCAGTCAATGGACAGGAACCGGGGAGCTGTTTTTT. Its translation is CASSQWTGTGELFF.

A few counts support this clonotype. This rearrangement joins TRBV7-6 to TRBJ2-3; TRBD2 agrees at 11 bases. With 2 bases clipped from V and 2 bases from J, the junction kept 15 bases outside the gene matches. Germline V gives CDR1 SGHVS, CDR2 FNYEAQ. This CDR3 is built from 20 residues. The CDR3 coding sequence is TGTGCCAGCAGCTTAAGGGGGGGGATCCTAGCGGGAGGATCCACAGATACGCAGTATTTT. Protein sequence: CASSLRGGILAGGSTDTQYF.

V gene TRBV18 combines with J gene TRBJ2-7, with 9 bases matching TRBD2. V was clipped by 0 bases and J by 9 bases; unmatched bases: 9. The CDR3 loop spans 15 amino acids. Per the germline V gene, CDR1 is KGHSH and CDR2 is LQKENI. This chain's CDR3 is CASSPPGSGSIVQYF. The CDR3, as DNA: TGTGCCAGCTCACCACCGGGTAGCGGGAGTATCGTGCAGTACTTC. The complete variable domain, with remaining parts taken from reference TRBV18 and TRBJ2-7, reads NAGVMQNPRHLVRRRGQEARLRCSPMKGHSHVYWYRQLPEEGLKFMVYLQKENIIDESGMPKERFSAEFPKEGPSILRIQQVVRGDSAAYFCASSPPGSGSIVQYFGPGTRLTVT.

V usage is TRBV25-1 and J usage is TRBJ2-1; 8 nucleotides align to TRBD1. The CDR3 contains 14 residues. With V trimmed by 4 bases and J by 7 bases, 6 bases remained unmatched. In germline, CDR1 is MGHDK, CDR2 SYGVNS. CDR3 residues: CASSVGQGVNEQFF. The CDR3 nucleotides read TGTGCCAGCAGTGTAGGACAGGGTGTTAATGAGCAGTTCTTC. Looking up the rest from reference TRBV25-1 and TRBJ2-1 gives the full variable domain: EADIYQTPRYLVIGTGKKITLECSQTMGHDKMYWYQQDPGMELHLIHYSYGVNSTEKGDLSSESTVSRIRTEHFPLTLESARPSHTSQYLCASSVGQGVNEQFFGPGTRLTVL.

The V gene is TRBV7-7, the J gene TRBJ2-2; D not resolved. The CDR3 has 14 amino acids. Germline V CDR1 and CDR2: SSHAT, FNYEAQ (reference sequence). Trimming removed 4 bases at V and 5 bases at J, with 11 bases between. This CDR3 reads CASSSVPGTGELFF. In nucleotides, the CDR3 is TGTGCCAGCAGCTCCGTTCCCGGGACCGGGGAGCTGTTTTTT.

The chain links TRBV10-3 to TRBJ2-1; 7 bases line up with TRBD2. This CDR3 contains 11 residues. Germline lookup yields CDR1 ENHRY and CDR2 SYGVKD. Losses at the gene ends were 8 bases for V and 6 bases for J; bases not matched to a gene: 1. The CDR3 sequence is CAIGGGNEQFF. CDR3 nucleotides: TGTGCCATCGGGGGGGGCAATGAGCAGTTCTTC.

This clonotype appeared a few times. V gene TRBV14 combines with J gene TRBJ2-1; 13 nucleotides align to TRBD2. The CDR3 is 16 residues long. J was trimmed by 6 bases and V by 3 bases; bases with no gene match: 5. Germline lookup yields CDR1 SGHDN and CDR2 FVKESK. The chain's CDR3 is CASSQTSGRWANEQFF. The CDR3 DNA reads TGTGCCAGCAGCCAGACTAGCGGGAGGTGGGCCAATGAGCAGTTCTTC.

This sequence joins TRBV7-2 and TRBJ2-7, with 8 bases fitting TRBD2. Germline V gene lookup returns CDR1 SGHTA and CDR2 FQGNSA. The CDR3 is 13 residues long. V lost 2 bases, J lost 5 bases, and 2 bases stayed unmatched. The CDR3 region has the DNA TGTGCCAGCAGCTTAAGCGGGGGCAACGAGCAGTACTTC. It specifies CASSLSGGNEQYF.